The present T cell receptor beta chain was sequenced within a study of blood T cell repertoires in COVID-19. The germline CDR1 and CDR2 sequences are MNHNY and SVGAGI (reference sequence). There are 13 residues in the CDR3. V lost 2 bases and J lost 2, with 6 bases in between. Sequencing used immunoSEQ multiplex PCR; TCRdb keeps in-frame clones, though not all of them. The sample lists under 450,000 clones; 89% were seen once. This chain uses TRBV6-6 with TRBJ2-5, with D possibly being TRBD2 (6 bases). The specimen was peripheral blood. This clonotype was obtained from a middle-aged woman with COVID-19, enrolled during active disease. CDR3 nucleotides: TGTGCCAGCAGTTACGCGGGACAAGAGACCCAGTACTTC. Protein product: CASSYAGQETQYF.